The 23 T cell receptor beta chains listed next were all sequenced from one sample in a study of T-cell memory formation after mild COVID-19. Via MiXCR, TCRdb re-called the 5' RACE reads, giving one row per CDR3 protein. The data hold 400,000 to 500,000 distinct CDR3 sequences, with over 15% observed a single time. The sample was PBMCs or a T cell subset sorted from them (not recorded which). The receptors originated from an adult woman who had mild COVID-19 (a few samples of this study predate the infection). Cell type and time point are not known.

V is TRBV7-8 and J is TRBJ2-4; D might be TRBD1 or TRBD2, each matching 5 bases. Trimming removed 0 bases from V and 0 bases from J, with 12 bases in between. CDR3 size: 17 residues. Germline V gives CDR1 SGHVS, CDR2 FQNEAQ. CDR3 sequence reads: CASSLARGGLAKNIQYF. CDR3 sequence (DNA): TGTGCCAGCAGCTTAGCCCGGGGCGGACTAGCCAAAAACATTCAGTACTTC.

This clonotype was seen a handful of times. This sequence joins TRBV30 and TRBJ2-1; 8 nucleotides match TRBD2. Germline CDR1 and CDR2: GTSNPN and SVGIG (reference sequence). CDR3 length: 12 residues. The ends lost 4 bases at V and 6 bases at J; junction bases unmatched: 2. CDR3 loop: CAWKGLANEQFF. CDR3 nucleotides: TGTGCCTGGAAAGGACTAGCCAATGAGCAGTTCTTC.

The V call is TRBV4-1, the J call TRBJ1-6; D uncertain. Germline V gene lookup returns CDR1 MGHRA and CDR2 YSYEKL. V was trimmed by 5 bases and J by 5 bases, leaving 10 bases between them. The CDR3 runs 14 residues. The CDR3 reads CASSSWEDNSPLHF. CDR3 bases: TGCGCCAGCAGCTCCTGGGAGGATAATTCACCCCTCCACTTT.

This clonotype was observed many times. The chain uses TRBV5-1 and TRBJ2-7, with D maybe TRBD1 (6 bases). CDR1 and CDR2 from the germline V gene are SGHRS and YFSETQ. V was pared by 4 bases and J by 4 bases, with 12 bases between. This CDR3 spans 13 amino acids. CDR3 protein: CASSPGTQYEQYF. As DNA, the CDR3 is TGCGCCAGCAGCCCCGGGACACAGTACGAGCAGTACTTC.

This clonotype was recorded at least ten times. The CDR3 coding sequence is TGTGCCAGCAGTCTGGGATACACTGAAGCTTTCTTT. This codes for CASSLGYTEAFF. The rearrangement links TRBV7-9 to TRBJ1-1; D is unresolved. Germline V gives CDR1 SEHNR, CDR2 FQNEAQ (reference sequence). The V gene lost 6 bases and the J gene lost 3 bases, with 8 bases spanning the gap. The CDR3 has 12 residues.

This rearrangement joins TRBV6-5 to TRBJ2-2; TRBD2 is a possible D gene (6 bases). The CDR3 is 14 residues long. V was trimmed by 2 bases and J by 3 bases, leaving 7 bases between them. Germline V gene lookup returns CDR1 MNHEY and CDR2 SVGAGI. The CDR3 DNA is TGTGCCAGCAGTTACAGGGAGGACACCGGGGAGCTGTTTTTT. The encoded protein is CASSYREDTGELFF.

The chain employs TRBV6-5 and TRBJ2-3, with 8 bases identical to TRBD2. The trim removed 4 bases at V and 0 bases at J, leaving 3 bases unmatched. In germline, CDR1 is MNHEY, CDR2 SVGAGI. The CDR3 covers 15 residues. The CDR3 sequence is CASSFTSGSTDTQYF. The DNA for the CDR3 is TGTGCCAGCAGTTTCACTAGCGGAAGCACAGATACGCAGTATTTT.

This clonotype was seen only a few times. This rearrangement joins TRBV7-9 to TRBJ2-1, with D unclear. V was trimmed by 2 bases and J by 4 bases, leaving 18 bases between them. CDR1 SEHNR and CDR2 FQNEAQ come from the germline V gene (reference sequence). The CDR3 sequence is 17 residues long. Here the CDR3 reads CASSLSPGSTPYNEQFF. CDR3 DNA: TGTGCCAGCAGCTTATCTCCCGGGTCGACACCTTACAATGAGCAGTTCTTC. Variable domain in full (rest from reference TRBV7-9 and TRBJ2-1): DTGVSQNPRHKITKRGQNVTFRCDPISEHNRLYWYRQTLGQGPEFLTYFQNEAQLEKSRLLSDRFSAERPKGSFSTLEIQRTEQGDSAMYLCASSLSPGSTPYNEQFFGPGTRLTVL.

This clonotype was picked up a small number of times. This chain links TRBV7-2 with TRBJ2-1, with 12 bases lining up with TRBD2. Looked up from germline, CDR1 is SGHTA and CDR2 is FQGNSA. The J segment lost 9 bases and the V segment lost 6 bases, leaving 12 bases of the junction unmatched. The length of the CDR3 is 16 residues. CDR3 in amino acids: CASSHPASGRGGEQFF. Written as DNA, the CDR3 is TGTGCCAGCAGTCATCCGGCTAGCGGGAGGGGGGGTGAGCAGTTCTTC. The whole variable domain, filled in from reference TRBV7-2 and TRBJ2-1, reads GAGVSQSPSNKVTEKGKDVELRCDPISGHTALYWYRQSLGQGLEFLIYFQGNSAPDKSGLPSDRFSAERTGGSVSTLTIQRTQQEDSAVYLCASSHPASGRGGEQFFGPGTRLTVL.

This clonotype was picked up a small number of times. The chain is built from TRBV6-6 and TRBJ2-1; TRBD1 matches 10 bases. Germline lookup yields CDR1 MNHNY and CDR2 SVGAGI (reference sequence). V gave up 5 bases and J gave up 6 bases; unmatched junction bases: 7. The CDR3 is made up of 15 amino acids. In DNA form, the CDR3 reads TGTGCCAGCAGTGAAAAGACAGGGGGCCTCAATGAGCAGTTCTTC. This translates into CASSEKTGGLNEQFF.

In its sample, this clonotype was seen a few times. The gene calls are TRBV27 and TRBJ2-2; D remains ambiguous. This CDR3 comprises 15 residues. V lost 3 bases to trimming and J lost 0 bases, with 8 bases between them. The V gene's germline CDR1 is MNHEY and CDR2 SMNVEV (reference sequence). CDR3 loop: CASSFFLANTGELFF. CDR3 coding DNA: TGTGCCAGCAGTTTCTTTCTCGCGAACACCGGGGAGCTGTTTTTT.

The V and J genes are TRBV7-8 and TRBJ2-1, with 9 bases identical to TRBD2. The J segment lost 5 bases and the V segment lost 5 bases, leaving 4 bases of the junction unmatched. CDR3 size: 14 residues. Germline CDR1 is SGHVS and CDR2 is FQNEAQ. The chain's CDR3 is CASSAGGMHNEQFF. As DNA, the CDR3 is TGTGCCAGCAGCGCGGGGGGGATGCACAATGAGCAGTTCTTC. The variable domain in full, with the rest retrieved from reference TRBV7-8 and TRBJ2-1, is GAGVSQSPRYKVAKRGQDVALRCDPISGHVSLFWYQQALGQGPEFLTYFQNEAQLDKSGLPSDRFFAERPEGSVSTLKIQRTQQEDSAVYLCASSAGGMHNEQFFGPGTRLTVL.

This clonotype was seen a handful of times. The chain joins TRBV6-2 or TRBV6-3 to TRBJ2-1; D is uncertain. V was shortened by 6 bases and J by 0 bases, with 9 bases between the two germline ends. This CDR3 has 14 residues. From germline, CDR1 is MNHEY and CDR2 SVGEGT. The CDR3 region is CASRDPGSYNEQFF. The CDR3 DNA reads as TGTGCCAGCAGAGACCCCGGCTCCTACAATGAGCAGTTCTTC.

This clonotype has just a few counts. The V and J genes are TRBV11-3 and TRBJ2-7; D is possibly TRBD1 or TRBD2 (6 bases each). The germline V gene has CDR1 SGHNT and CDR2 YENEEA. This CDR3 region has 14 residues. V was clipped by 0 bases and J by 4 bases, with 10 bases between them. This CDR3 is CASSLDGGRYEQYF. CDR3 nucleotide sequence: TGTGCCAGCAGCTTAGATGGGGGGCGATACGAGCAGTACTTC.

This clonotype was observed a handful of times. This chain uses TRBV24-1 with TRBJ2-1; D is undetermined. Between the trimmed V and J ends, which lost 3 bases and 8 bases, there was a span of 7 bases. The germline gives CDR1 KGHDR, CDR2 SFDVKD. The CDR3 consists of 12 residues. The CDR3 sequence is CATSDGWDEQFF. CDR3 DNA: TGTGCCACCAGTGATGGTTGGGATGAGCAGTTCTTC.

A few counts support this clonotype. V usage is TRBV7-2 and J usage is TRBJ1-2; no clear D. The germline gives CDR1 SGHTA, CDR2 FQGNSA. With 2 bases removed from V and 6 bases from J, the gap between germline ends came to 16 bases. CDR3 size: 15 residues. The CDR3 is CASSLMTPLTHGYTF. CDR3 coding DNA: TGTGCCAGCAGCTTAATGACACCTCTCACCCATGGCTACACCTTC.

This rearrangement joins TRBV9 to TRBJ1-6; no definite D call. This CDR3 comprises 12 residues. CDR1 is SGDLS, CDR2 YYNGEE, per germline. V gave up 3 bases and J gave up 8 bases, with 6 bases separating them. The CDR3 DNA is TGTGCCAGCAGCGCGACGGATTCACCCCTCCACTTT. Its translation: CASSATDSPLHF.

This clonotype was counted a few times. This rearrangement joins TRBV20-1 to TRBJ1-2; D is ambiguous. CDR1 DFQATT and CDR2 SNEGSKA come from the germline V gene (reference sequence). The CDR3 length is 15 residues. Trimming removed 5 bases at V and 4 bases at J, with 20 bases between. The CDR3 loop reads CSAPSPGVGGYGYTF. CDR3 in DNA: TGCAGTGCTCCCAGTCCCGGTGTGGGTGGCTATGGCTACACCTTC.

This clonotype was picked up a small number of times. The CDR3 DNA reads as TGTGCCAGCAGCTCCATTGACAGGTTCGGGGAGCTGTTTTTT. It specifies CASSSIDRFGELFF. The chain is built from TRBV7-9 and TRBJ2-2; TRBD1 is a possible D gene (6 bases). CDR1 is SEHNR and CDR2 is FQNEAQ in the germline V gene (reference sequence). CDR3 length equals 14 residues. The V end lost 4 bases, the J end lost 7 bases, and 13 bases lay between the germline ends. The full variable domain, rest sourced from reference TRBV7-9 and TRBJ2-2, is DTGVSQNPRHKITKRGQNVTFRCDPISEHNRLYWYRQTLGQGPEFLTYFQNEAQLEKSRLLSDRFSAERPKGSFSTLEIQRTEQGDSAMYLCASSSIDRFGELFFGEGSRLTVL.

This clonotype was seen a few times. This chain connects TRBV30 to TRBJ2-7, with TRBD1 matching over 10 bases. The ends lost 0 bases at V and 6 bases at J; junction bases unmatched: 5. Germline V gene lookup returns CDR1 GTSNPN and CDR2 SVGIG (reference sequence). The CDR3 has 14 residues. The CDR3: CAWSVVRTGGEQYF. CDR3 DNA: TGTGCCTGGAGTGTAGTCAGGACAGGGGGCGAGCAGTACTTC.

The chain has TRBV4-2 and TRBJ2-7; tentative D call: TRBD1 (5 bases). Trimming removed 3 bases from V and 0 bases from J, with 12 bases in between. The CDR3 contains 15 residues. The germline gives CDR1 LGHNA, CDR2 YNFKEQ. The CDR3 reads CASSHARQNSYEQYF. The CDR3, as DNA: TGTGCCAGCAGCCACGCCCGACAGAACTCCTACGAGCAGTACTTC.

The chain carries TRBV6-2 or TRBV6-3 and TRBJ2-1; 11 bases align to TRBD2. This CDR3 has 18 residues. Per the germline V gene, CDR1 is MNHEY and CDR2 is SVGEGT. With V trimmed by 0 bases and J by 5 bases, 9 bases remained unmatched. The CDR3 reads CASSYSDSGGALDNEQFF. The CDR3 DNA reads as TGTGCCAGCAGTTACTCGGATAGCGGGGGGGCCCTCGACAATGAGCAGTTCTTC.

The rearrangement links TRBV2 to TRBJ2-7, with no clear D. The CDR3 length is 14 residues. Germline V gene sequence: CDR1 SNHLY, CDR2 FYNNEI. Trimming shortened V by 7 bases and J by 4 bases, and 17 bases separated the two germline ends. The DNA of the CDR3 is TGTGCCAGCAAAGACGACCTCCCCTATTACGAGCAGTACTTC. Translating gives CASKDDLPYYEQYF.